These 21 T cell receptor beta chains were sequenced from one sample in a study of read filtering for tumor transcriptome and immune sequencing. This library used around 400 ng RNA and molecular barcoded adaptors spanning alpha/delta and beta/gamma chains. Using its own MiXCR run on the reads, TCRdb lists one record per CDR3 protein. The sample lists fewer than 75,000 distinct CDR3 sequences, 20% to 25% seen once, with 17% in the top ten. Sequencing was performed on a population of CD138-negative cells sorted from bone marrow. Receptors were obtained from a donor at least 40 years old with multiple myeloma.

The table lists this clonotype with many counts. V usage is TRBV5-1 and J usage is TRBJ2-3; D gene ambiguous. CDR1 is SGHRS and CDR2 is YFSETQ in the germline V gene. The V end was cut by 4 bases, the J end by 0 bases, with 15 bases between. The CDR3 totals 16 residues. The CDR3 DNA reads as TGCGCCAGCAGCCCCACCGGCCGCACTAGCACAGATACGCAGTATTTT. Protein product: CASSPTGRTSTDTQYF.

V gene TRBV29-1 combines with J gene TRBJ2-5; TRBD1 is a possible D gene (7 bases). CDR1 is SQVTM and CDR2 is ANQGSEA in the germline V gene. Deletions cut 7 bases from V and 5 bases from J, with 17 bases between. The CDR3 length is 13 residues. The DNA for the CDR3 is TGCAGCGGGGGGGACAGAGGGTGGGAGACCCAGTACTTC. It encodes CSGGDRGWETQYF.

This clonotype has a count of ten or more. The gene calls are TRBV6-1 and TRBJ2-3, with 12 positions matching TRBD2. V lost 11 bases, J lost 4 bases, and 4 bases stayed unmatched. The CDR3 contains 13 residues. Germline CDR1 and CDR2: MNHNS and SASEGT. CDR3 in amino acids: CAGGLAGPDTQYF. The CDR3 region has the DNA TGTGCCGGGGGACTAGCGGGCCCAGATACGCAGTATTTT.

There are a few counts of this clonotype. In DNA form, the CDR3 reads TGTGCCATCAGTGAGCAACCGGGACAGAACACTGAAGCTTTCTTT. This sequence encodes CAISEQPGQNTEAFF. This rearrangement joins TRBV10-3 to TRBJ1-1, with TRBD1 as a possible D gene (6 bases). V lost 2 bases and J 1 base, leaving 11 bases between the germline ends. CDR1 is ENHRY and CDR2 is SYGVKD in the germline V gene. CDR3 length equals 15 residues.

The CDR3 nucleotides read TGCAGCGCCGGTCCGCGGGAGTGGGAGACCCAGTACTTC. Translated: CSAGPREWETQYF. The V and J genes are TRBV29-1 and TRBJ2-5; 7 nucleotides line up with TRBD2. In germline, CDR1 is SQVTM, CDR2 ANQGSEA. This CDR3 region has 13 residues. V shed 7 bases and J 5 bases; nucleotides not matched to a gene: 10.

As for this clonotype: Since a much larger clone is just one base distant, this may be a read error. This chain joins TRBV27 and TRBJ2-3; perhaps TRBD1 as D (5 bases). In germline, CDR1 is MNHEY, CDR2 SMNVEV (reference sequence). V lost 7 bases, J lost 3 bases, and 11 bases lay in between. The CDR3 has 13 amino acids. The CDR3 sequence is CASNTRATDTQYF. CDR3 nucleotide sequence: TGTGCCAGCAATACCAGGGCGACAGATACGCAGTATTTT.

This clonotype was picked up a small number of times. V usage is TRBV5-6 and J usage is TRBJ1-2; 7 bases map to TRBD1. With 4 bases clipped from V and 2 bases from J, the junction kept 5 bases outside the gene matches. There are 14 residues in the CDR3. CDR1 is SGHDT, CDR2 YYEEEE, per germline. The CDR3 sequence: CASSQLGQNYGYTF. The DNA for the CDR3 is TGTGCCAGCAGCCAACTGGGACAGAACTATGGCTACACCTTC. Filled out from reference TRBV5-6 and TRBJ1-2, the complete variable domain reads DAGVTQSPTHLIKTRGQQVTLRCSPKSGHDTVSWYQQALGQGPQFIFQYYEEEERQRGNFPDRFSGHQFPNYSSELNVNALLLGDSALYLCASSQLGQNYGYTFGSGTRLTVV.

As concerns this clonotype: A junction end diverges from the germline sequence, so it may reflect a read error. The V gene is TRBV10-3, the J gene TRBJ2-1; TRBD2 agrees at 7 bases. CDR3 size: 15 residues. Germline assignment: CDR1 ENHRY and CDR2 SYGVKD. The chain's CDR3 is CAISESKTSGNERFF. For the CDR3, the DNA is TGTGCCATCAGTGAGTCAAAGACAAGCGGGAATGAGCGGTTCTTC.

Many counts were recorded for this clonotype. The chain is built from TRBV6-6 and TRBJ2-5, with D possibly matching TRBD2 (5 bases). The CDR3 length is 16 residues. Trimming pared 6 bases from V and 5 bases from J, leaving 22 bases between. Germline V gene data show CDR1 as MNHNY and CDR2 as SVGAGI (reference sequence). CDR3 sequence (DNA): TGTGCCAGCAGAGCCCGAGCCGGGATTGAGACGGAGACCCAGTACTTC. Translated, it gives CASRARAGIETETQYF.

About this clonotype: One base away lies a much larger clone, so this may be a sequencing read error. The chain recombines TRBV7-9 with TRBJ2-5, with 8 nucleotides matching TRBD2. CDR1 SEHNR and CDR2 FQNEAQ come from the germline V gene (reference sequence). V gave up 5 bases and J gave up 4 bases; unmatched junction bases: 9. The CDR3 sequence is 15 residues long. CDR3 coding DNA: TGTGCCAGCAGCCACACGGCGGGAGGACGAGAGACCCAGTACTTC. Protein product: CASSHTAGGRETQYF.

This clonotype was picked up a small number of times. The chain employs TRBV3-1 and TRBJ2-3; D perhaps matches TRBD2 (6 bases). Germline lookup yields CDR1 LGHDT and CDR2 YNNKEL (reference sequence). This CDR3 is built from 15 residues. Trimming removed 4 bases from V and 6 bases from J, with 17 bases in between. CDR3 sequence: CASSPRTTLPDTQYF. The CDR3 DNA reads TGTGCCAGCAGCCCCCGGACTACCCTCCCGGATACGCAGTATTTT.

In its sample, this clonotype was seen many times. The chain carries TRBV20-1 and TRBJ2-3; D uncertain. V dropped 3 bases and J dropped 5 bases, with 6 bases sitting between them. The CDR3 is 11 residues long. CDR1 and CDR2 from the germline V gene are DFQATT and SNEGSKA (reference sequence). The CDR3 DNA follows: TGCAGTGCTAGCTTGCTAGATACGCAGTATTTT. It yields the protein CSASLLDTQYF.

Concerning this clonotype itself: An end of the junction differs from the germline gene, which may be a read error. The rearrangement links TRBV7-9 to TRBJ1-1; 7 nucleotides align to TRBD1. The CDR3 covers 14 residues. Germline CDR1 is SEHNR and CDR2 is FQNEAQ (reference sequence). CDR3: CDSSTTQGDTEAFF. The CDR3 region has the DNA TGTGACAGCAGCACAACCCAGGGGGACACTGAAGCTTTCTTT.

There are a few counts of this clonotype. The gene calls are TRBV3-1 and TRBJ2-1, with 8 bases that match TRBD2. The germline CDR1 and CDR2 sequences are LGHDT and YNNKEL (reference sequence). The CDR3 consists of 16 residues. The trim removed 4 bases at V and 0 bases at J, leaving 5 bases unmatched. The CDR3 here is CASSRGSGGSYNEQFF. For the CDR3, the DNA is TGTGCCAGCAGCCGAGGGAGCGGGGGCTCCTACAATGAGCAGTTCTTC.

The rearrangement joins TRBV28 to TRBJ2-7, with 7 bases fitting TRBD1. The CDR3 is made up of 16 amino acids. CDR1 is MDHEN and CDR2 is SYDVKM in the germline V gene. J was trimmed by 6 bases and V by 5 bases; bases with no gene match: 16. CDR3 sequence (DNA): TGTGCCAGCAGTCGCCGTCCGGGACAGATCACCGTCGAGCAGTACTTC. This codes for CASSRRPGQITVEQYF.

By proportion, this clonotype is medium-sized. The gene calls are TRBV6-1 and TRBJ2-1; either TRBD1 or TRBD2 may supply D (5 bases each). The germline V and J ends were trimmed by 2 bases and 7 bases, with 12 bases remaining between them. The CDR3 has 14 residues. Germline loops: CDR1 MNHNS, CDR2 SASEGT. The CDR3 protein is CASSERDLFNEQFF. CDR3 DNA sequence: TGTGCCAGCAGTGAAAGGGACCTTTTTAATGAGCAGTTCTTC.

Remarks on this clonotype: One junction end does not reproduce the germline sequence, and a read error may be involved. The chain employs TRBV28 and TRBJ2-5; a possible D gene is TRBD1 (5 bases). Germline CDR1 is MDHEN and CDR2 is SYDVKM. This CDR3 has 15 amino acids. The CDR3 loop is CASSSPVTAQETQYF. For the CDR3, the DNA is TGTGCTAGCAGTTCTCCCGTGACAGCTCAAGAGACCCAGTACTTC.

This clonotype came up many times. The chain is built from TRBV20-1 and TRBJ1-1; 12 nucleotides agree with TRBD1. The junction had 2 bases not matched to a gene; V was cut back by 2 bases and J by 1 base. From germline, CDR1 is DFQATT and CDR2 SNEGSKA (reference sequence). The length of the CDR3 is 15 residues. CDR3 loop: CSARPGQGANTEAFF. The CDR3 nucleotides read TGCAGTGCTAGACCGGGACAGGGGGCGAACACTGAAGCTTTCTTT.

About this clonotype itself: This sequence may be a read error, since a much larger clone differs from it by one base. This chain connects TRBV7-9 to TRBJ2-3; the D gene is possibly TRBD2 (6 bases). With 8 bases removed from V and 0 bases from J, the gap between germline ends came to 18 bases. Germline loops: CDR1 SEHNR, CDR2 FQNEAQ (reference sequence). The CDR3 has 16 residues. The CDR3 here is CASGRGIAESTDTQYF. CDR3 DNA sequence: TGTGCCAGCGGCCGCGGGATAGCGGAAAGCACAGATACGCAGTATTTT. Full variable domain (rest looked up from reference TRBV7-9 and TRBJ2-3): DTGVSQNPRHKITKRGQNVTFRCDPISEHNRLYWYRQTLGQGPEFLTYFQNEAQLEKSRLLSDRFSAERPKGSFSTLEIQRTEQGDSAMYLCASGRGIAESTDTQYFGPGTRLTVL.

At least ten counts were recorded for this clonotype. This chain uses TRBV7-9 with TRBJ2-3, with D possibly called TRBD1 or TRBD2 (6 bases each). Trimming cost V 1 base and J 1 base, with 9 bases left between them. CDR1 is SEHNR and CDR2 is FQNEAQ in the germline V gene (reference sequence). The CDR3 is made up of 15 amino acids. Written as DNA, the CDR3 is TGTGCCAGCAGCTTAGGAGGGGGGCGCACAGATACGCAGTATTTT. Amino acid sequence: CASSLGGGRTDTQYF.

The chain has TRBV4-1 and TRBJ2-2, with a possible D match to TRBD1 (5 bases). This CDR3 contains 17 residues. Trimming took 1 base from V and 2 from J, leaving 14 bases between them. Germline V gene data show CDR1 as MGHRA and CDR2 as YSYEKL. CDR3 in amino acids: CASSQVVDTHNTGELFF. CDR3 in DNA: TGCGCCAGCAGCCAAGTGGTGGACACGCATAACACCGGGGAGCTGTTTTTT.